Included here is one T cell receptor (beta chain) sequence, with context. With a J-beta primer mix and a sample-barcoded 5' primer, a second PCR ran about 7 to 11 cycles. Each CDR3 protein is one row after TCRdb ran MiXCR on the 5' RACE reads. This sample has approximately 690,000 distinct CDR3 sequences; around two fifths occur once, and the top ten carry approximately 31%. V lost 4 bases to trimming and J lost 0 bases, with 11 bases between them. The germline CDR1 and CDR2 sequences are SGHDT and YYEEEE. The CDR3 is made up of 16 amino acids. The source of the sample is a study of blood T cells in healthy people across ages.

Specimen: blood. The genes are TRBV5-6 and TRBJ2-6; D is perhaps TRBD2 (5 bases). The receptor comes from a man older than 75 in good health. The chain's CDR3 is CASSRGGGSGANVLTF. CDR3 bases: TGTGCCAGCAGCCGAGGAGGTGGCTCTGGGGCCAACGTCCTGACTTTC.